A selection of T cell receptor beta chains follows, all from one sample in a study of blood T cell repertoires in COVID-19. Measured with immunoSEQ multiplex PCR; TCRdb has only the in-frame clones, and not every one. The profile shows roughly 250,000 clones, approximately 86% of them singletons. The sequenced material came from PBMCs or T cells enriched from blood (not recorded which). All receptors derive from a woman in her twenties or thirties with acute COVID-19. Both conserved end residues are part of each CDR3. The D gene is left open where the match is weak. Clone size is not always given. Where it is, it says once, few, many or a class for expanded clones.

CDR3 protein: CASSPGGTGSWGYTF
CDR3 DNA: TGCGCCAGCAGCCCCGGCGGGACAGGCTCCTGGGGCTACACCTTC
J gene: TRBJ1-2
V gene: TRBV5-1
D gene: TRBD1
clone size: -

CDR3 protein: CASSREGDTQYF
CDR3 DNA: TGTGCCAGCAGCCGGGAGGGGGATACGCAGTATTTT
J gene: TRBJ2-3
V gene: TRBV12-3/TRBV12-4
D gene: TRBD2
clone size: -

CDR3 protein: CASSLGDRPNQPQHF
CDR3 DNA: TGTGCCAGCAGCTTAGGTGACAGGCCCAATCAGCCCCAGCATTTT
J gene: TRBJ1-5
V gene: TRBV11-2
D gene: -
clone size: -

CDR3 protein: CASSEWAGGSYEQYF
CDR3 DNA: TGTGCCAGCAGTGAATGGGCGGGTGGTTCCTACGAGCAGTACTTC
J gene: TRBJ2-7
V gene: TRBV6-1
D gene: -
clone size: few

CDR3 protein: CSASIGLAGAYEQYF
CDR3 DNA: TGCAGTGCTAGTATCGGGCTAGCGGGAGCATACGAGCAGTACTTC
J gene: TRBJ2-7
V gene: TRBV20-1
D gene: TRBD2
clone size: -

CDR3 protein: CASSRDRGLGEKLFF
CDR3 DNA: TGTGCCAGCAGCCGGGACAGGGGGCTTGGGGAAAAACTGTTTTTT
J gene: TRBJ1-4
V gene: TRBV2
D gene: TRBD1
clone size: -

CDR3 protein: CASSQPGLAGGDEQFF
CDR3 DNA: TGTGCCAGCTCCCAACCGGGACTAGCGGGGGGCGATGAGCAGTTCTTC
J gene: TRBJ2-1
V gene: TRBV18
D gene: TRBD2
clone size: -

CDR3 protein: CASSVAVRNYGYTF
CDR3 DNA: TGTGCCAGCAGCGTAGCAGTCAGAAACTATGGCTACACCTTC
J gene: TRBJ1-2
V gene: TRBV9
D gene: -
clone size: -

CDR3 protein: CASSSVPYEQYF
CDR3 DNA: TGTGCCAGCAGCTCAGTCCCCTACGAGCAGTACTTC
J gene: TRBJ2-7
V gene: TRBV7-9
D gene: -
clone size: -

CDR3 protein: CASSSGGKGTEAFF
CDR3 DNA: TGTGCCAGCAGCTCAGGCGGGAAGGGGACTGAAGCTTTCTTT
J gene: TRBJ1-1
V gene: TRBV5-4
D gene: -
clone size: once

CDR3 protein: CASSLSGGNTEAFF
CDR3 DNA: TGTGCCAGCAGCTTATCAGGGGGGAACACTGAAGCTTTCTTT
J gene: TRBJ1-1
V gene: TRBV7-3
D gene: TRBD1
clone size: many

CDR3 protein: CASSLQSGTSSYNSPLHF
CDR3 DNA: TGTGCCAGCAGCCTTCAATCCGGGACATCTTCCTATAATTCACCCCTCCACTTT
J gene: TRBJ1-6
V gene: TRBV13
D gene: -
clone size: -

CDR3 protein: CASSEVGGDYGYTF
CDR3 DNA: TGCGCCAGCAGCGAGGTGGGAGGGGACTATGGCTACACCTTC
J gene: TRBJ1-2
V gene: TRBV5-1
D gene: -
clone size: -

CDR3 protein: CSANPFTEAFF
CDR3 DNA: TGCAGTGCTAATCCTTTTACTGAAGCTTTCTTT
J gene: TRBJ1-1
V gene: TRBV20-1
D gene: -
clone size: -

CDR3 protein: CASSQVYYGYTF
CDR3 DNA: TGTGCCAGCAGCCAAGTATATTATGGCTACACCTTC
J gene: TRBJ1-2
V gene: TRBV3-1/TRBV3-2
D gene: -
clone size: once

CDR3 protein: CASSQGQPQHF
CDR3 DNA: TGTGCCAGCAGCCAGGGTCAGCCCCAGCATTTT
J gene: TRBJ1-5
V gene: TRBV28
D gene: -
clone size: -

CDR3 protein: CASSYGGTSGSSYEQYF
CDR3 DNA: TGTGCCAGCAGTTATGGGGGGACTAGCGGGAGCTCCTACGAGCAGTACTTC
J gene: TRBJ2-7
V gene: TRBV6-2/TRBV6-3
D gene: TRBD2
clone size: -

CDR3 protein: CASSFQQGAANVLTF
CDR3 DNA: TGCGCCAGCAGCTTTCAACAGGGGGCGGCCAACGTCCTGACTTTC
J gene: TRBJ2-6
V gene: TRBV5-1
D gene: TRBD1
clone size: -

CDR3 protein: CASSGLAGAYEQYF
CDR3 DNA: TGTGCCAGCAGCGGACTAGCGGGGGCCTACGAGCAGTACTTC
J gene: TRBJ2-7
V gene: TRBV2
D gene: TRBD2
clone size: -

CDR3 protein: CASSVAGGDIADTQYF
CDR3 DNA: TGTGCCAGCAGTGTTGCGGGAGGGGACATAGCAGATACGCAGTATTTT
J gene: TRBJ2-3
V gene: TRBV2
D gene: TRBD2
clone size: few

CDR3 protein: CASSDHRGQGANYGYTF
CDR3 DNA: TGTGCCAGCAGCGATCACCGGGGACAGGGGGCCAACTATGGCTACACCTTC
J gene: TRBJ1-2
V gene: TRBV5-4
D gene: TRBD1
clone size: -

CDR3 protein: CASSLTGGQENTEAFF
CDR3 DNA: TGTGCCAGCAGCCTAACCGGGGGTCAAGAGAACACTGAAGCTTTCTTT
J gene: TRBJ1-1
V gene: TRBV7-3
D gene: -
clone size: -

CDR3 protein: CASSQDEGPSGVFYNEQFF
CDR3 DNA: TGCGCCAGCAGCCAAGATGAAGGGCCTAGCGGGGTCTTTTACAATGAGCAGTTCTTC
J gene: TRBJ2-1
V gene: TRBV4-1
D gene: TRBD2
clone size: -

CDR3 protein: CASSDGFFTGYGYTF
CDR3 DNA: TGTGCCAGCAGTGATGGTTTTTTTACAGGTTACGGCTACACCTTC
J gene: TRBJ1-2
V gene: TRBV2
D gene: -
clone size: -

CDR3 protein: CASRDLTGQPQHF
CDR3 DNA: TGTGCCAGCAGGGACCTAACAGGGCAGCCCCAGCATTTT
J gene: TRBJ1-5
V gene: TRBV28
D gene: -
clone size: -

CDR3 protein: CASSTGTGNTDTQYF
CDR3 DNA: TGTGCCAGTAGTACCGGGACAGGGAACACAGATACGCAGTATTTT
J gene: TRBJ2-3
V gene: TRBV19
D gene: TRBD1
clone size: -

CDR3 protein: CASGLAGFEQFF
CDR3 DNA: TGTGCCAGCGGACTAGCGGGATTCGAGCAGTTCTTC
J gene: TRBJ2-1
V gene: TRBV28
D gene: TRBD2
clone size: once

CDR3 protein: CASSQGGREDTGELFF
CDR3 DNA: TGCGCCAGCAGCCAAGGAGGGCGTGAGGACACCGGGGAGCTGTTTTTT
J gene: TRBJ2-2
V gene: TRBV4-3
D gene: -
clone size: -

CDR3 protein: CASSPGEDYGYTF
CDR3 DNA: TGTGCCAGCAGCCCCGGGGAAGACTATGGCTACACCTTC
J gene: TRBJ1-2
V gene: TRBV2
D gene: -
clone size: once

CDR3 protein: CASRRTSGNLPDTQYF
CDR3 DNA: TGTGCCAGTAGGCGGACTAGCGGGAATCTTCCAGATACGCAGTATTTT
J gene: TRBJ2-3
V gene: TRBV19
D gene: TRBD2
clone size: once

CDR3 protein: CASSRGTISNQPQHF
CDR3 DNA: TGTGCCAGCAGTAGGGGGACGATTAGCAATCAGCCCCAGCATTTT
J gene: TRBJ1-5
V gene: TRBV28
D gene: -
clone size: -

CDR3 protein: CASSFLGGGQETQYF
CDR3 DNA: TGTGCCAGCAGCTTCCTGGGAGGGGGCCAAGAGACCCAGTACTTC
J gene: TRBJ2-5
V gene: TRBV7-6
D gene: -
clone size: -

CDR3 protein: CASSREGVGTIVGNTIYF
CDR3 DNA: TGTGCCAGCAGCCGGGAGGGGGTCGGAACCATAGTTGGAAACACCATATATTTT
J gene: TRBJ1-3
V gene: TRBV7-9
D gene: -
clone size: -

CDR3 protein: CASSWTGPYEQYF
CDR3 DNA: TGTGCCAGCAGCTGGACAGGGCCCTACGAGCAGTACTTC
J gene: TRBJ2-7
V gene: TRBV5-8
D gene: TRBD1
clone size: -

CDR3 protein: CASSEAPGFNYEQYF
CDR3 DNA: TGTGCCAGCAGTGAAGCACCAGGGTTCAACTACGAGCAGTACTTC
J gene: TRBJ2-7
V gene: TRBV2
D gene: -
clone size: once

CDR3 protein: CASTQTGINEQYF
CDR3 DNA: TGTGCCAGCACCCAGACAGGCATCAACGAGCAGTACTTC
J gene: TRBJ2-7
V gene: TRBV5-4
D gene: -
clone size: -

CDR3 protein: CASSLQGRNTEAFF
CDR3 DNA: TGTGCCAGCAGCCTACAGGGCCGGAACACTGAAGCTTTCTTT
J gene: TRBJ1-1
V gene: TRBV25-1
D gene: -
clone size: -

CDR3 protein: CASSSDRQGNYGYTF
CDR3 DNA: TGTGCCAGCAGCTCAGATCGACAGGGGAACTATGGCTACACCTTC
J gene: TRBJ1-2
V gene: TRBV3-1/TRBV3-2
D gene: TRBD1
clone size: -

CDR3 protein: CASRTERGTEAFF
CDR3 DNA: TGTGCCAGCAGGACCGAAAGAGGGACTGAAGCTTTCTTT
J gene: TRBJ1-1
V gene: TRBV6-5
D gene: -
clone size: once

CDR3 protein: CASSLSGGNEQFF
CDR3 DNA: TGTGCCAGCAGCCTTTCGGGGGGCAATGAGCAGTTCTTC
J gene: TRBJ2-1
V gene: TRBV3-1/TRBV3-2
D gene: TRBD2
clone size: -

CDR3 protein: CSASLDGGGTQYF
CDR3 DNA: TGCAGTGCTAGTCTGGACGGGGGGGGGACCCAGTACTTC
J gene: TRBJ2-5
V gene: TRBV20-1
D gene: TRBD2
clone size: once